The TCR beta chain under discussion was sequenced for a study of cytomegalovirus exposure and HLA in healthy donors. The study, taken as a whole, reports: Accurate HLA-A and HLA-B prediction from TCR beta sequences was reported for most subjects.

The PCR was carried out with 60 Vbeta primers and 13 Jbeta primers. This table comes from immunoSEQ multiplex PCR, and its TCRdb copy is limited to in-frame clones, with some not included. This sample has some 140,000 clones, with roughly 80% found just once. For this clone: The antigen is undetermined.

Germline CDR1 reads GTSNPN; CDR2 reads SVGIG (reference sequence). The V gene lost 0 bases and the J gene lost 0 bases, with 6 bases spanning the gap. This CDR3 has 14 residues. Sequenced input: PBMCs. This clonotype was sampled from a woman aged 50 to 65 in good health and CMV-seropositive. The V gene is TRBV30, the J gene TRBJ1-5, with a tentative D call TRBD1 (5 bases). The CDR3, as DNA: TGTGCCTGGAGTGTAGACAGTAGCAATCAGCCCCAGCATTTT. It yields the protein CAWSVDSSNQPQHF.